Listed below are T cell receptor beta chains from one sample, sequenced in a study of response to subunit inactivated influenza vaccine. Using its own MiXCR run on the RT-PCR reads, TCRdb lists one record per CDR3 protein. The sample lists about 520,000 distinct CDR3 sequences; more than 7% were seen once. The starting material was PBMCs from blood, obtained roughly 24 months after vaccination. These receptors originate from a man between 50 and 69 years old who received an inactivated influenza vaccine. CDR3s include the opening cysteine and the closing phenylalanine or tryptophan. The D gene is left open where the match is weak. Not every row has a clone size; where given, it reads once, few, many or a size class.

few	-	TRBV29-1	12	TRBJ1-2	TGCAGCGTTGACGGGCAGGGTGAGGGCTACACCTTC	CSVDGQGEGYTF
-	TRBD1	TRBV20-1	13	TRBJ2-3	TGCAGTGCCGACACAGGGGGCTTAGATACGCAGTATTTT	CSADTGGLDTQYF
-	TRBD1	TRBV6-1	13	TRBJ1-1	TGTGCCAGCAGCCAACAGGGGAGGGTTGAAGCTTTCTTT	CASSQQGRVEAFF
few	-	TRBV27	16	TRBJ1-5	TGTGCCAGCAGTTTTGGACCAATTTATAGCAATCAGCCCCAGCATTTT	CASSFGPIYSNQPQHF
few	-	TRBV3-1	15	TRBJ2-5	TGTGCCAGCAGCCAGAACGCGATCCAGCAAGAGACCCAGTACTTC	CASSQNAIQQETQYF
-	-	TRBV18	14	TRBJ2-5	TGTGCCAGCTCACCACCAAGGGGTGGAGAGACCCAGTACTTC	CASSPPRGGETQYF
few	-	TRBV6-1	12	TRBJ2-1	TGTGCCAGTCGGTGGGTTTACAATGAGCAGTTCTTC	CASRWVYNEQFF
many	TRBD2	TRBV6-9	17	TRBJ2-7	TGTGCCAGCAGTTATAGAATCGGGGGTCTAGCGGGATACGAGCAGTACTTC	CASSYRIGGLAGYEQYF
-	TRBD2	TRBV12-3/TRBV12-4	13	TRBJ2-3	TGTGCCAGCAGTTTAAGCGGGAAAGATACGCAGTATTTT	CASSLSGKDTQYF
-	-	TRBV5-1	15	TRBJ2-2	TGCGCCAGCAGCTCCGGGACATCCGAGACCGGGGAGCTGTTTTTT	CASSSGTSETGELFF
few	-	TRBV7-2	16	TRBJ2-1	TGTGCCAGCAGCCCAAGCAGTAGACCATCCTACAATGAGCAGTTCTTC	CASSPSSRPSYNEQFF
-	TRBD1	TRBV14	16	TRBJ2-1	TGTGCCAGCAGCCAGCATCCGGGACAGGCCCGGGATGAGCAGTTCTTC	CASSQHPGQARDEQFF
-	TRBD1	TRBV6-1	15	TRBJ2-5	TGTGCCAGCAGCGATTGGGACAGAAATCAAGAGACCCAGTACTTC	CASSDWDRNQETQYF
few	TRBD2	TRBV12-3/TRBV12-4	13	TRBJ2-3	TGTGCCAGCAGGGGACTAGCCGCAGATACGCAGTATTTT	CASRGLAADTQYF
many	-	TRBV7-9	15	TRBJ2-1	TGTGCCAGCAGCTCTGGGGGTAATCGGGGCAATGAGCAGTTCTTC	CASSSGGNRGNEQFF
many	-	TRBV10-2	15	TRBJ2-4	TGCGCCAGCAGTGAGTCCGGGGTTTGGGAGAACATTCAGTACTTC	CASSESGVWENIQYF
-	TRBD1	TRBV28	12	TRBJ2-7	TGTGCCAGCAGTACAGGGGGTTACGAGCAGTACTTC	CASSTGGYEQYF
many	TRBD1	TRBV5-1	15	TRBJ1-5	TGTGCCAGCAGCCTCGGACAGGGGGGCAATCAGCCCCAGCATTTT	CASSLGQGGNQPQHF
-	-	TRBV18	14	TRBJ2-2	TGTGCCAGCTCACCAAGGCAGGCCACCGGGGAGCTGTTTTTT	CASSPRQATGELFF
-	TRBD1	TRBV4-2	16	TRBJ2-1	TGTGCCAGCAGCCAAGGGACAGGGGAAAAGGGGAATGAGCAGTTCTTC	CASSQGTGEKGNEQFF
-	TRBD2	TRBV6-1	13	TRBJ2-5	TGTGCCAGCAGTGACGGGAGGTGGGAGACCCAGTACTTC	CASSDGRWETQYF
many	TRBD2	TRBV14	15	TRBJ2-3	TGTGCCAGCAGCCATAGCGGGAGGTCCACAGATACGCAGTATTTT	CASSHSGRSTDTQYF
many	TRBD1	TRBV12-3/TRBV12-4	15	TRBJ1-5	TGTGCCAGCAGTACCGGACAGGGGCGTTTTCAGCCCCAGCATTTT	CASSTGQGRFQPQHF
few	-	TRBV30	15	TRBJ2-2	TGTGCCTGGAGTGTCACCCCCAACGCGGCCGGGGAGCTGTTTTTT	CAWSVTPNAAGELFF
few	-	TRBV20-1	15	TRBJ2-7	TGCAGTGCTAGAGTTAGTGGGTTACCACAATACGAGCAGTACTTC	CSARVSGLPQYEQYF
few	-	TRBV2	18	TRBJ2-7	TGTGCCAGCAGTAGGGGGAGAAGGAGGACTTCATCAACCTACGAGCAGTACTTC	CASSRGRRRTSSTYEQYF